Listed below are T cell receptor beta chains from one sample, sequenced in a study of blood T cell repertoires in COVID-19. The assay was immunoSEQ multiplex PCR, and TCRdb's table has in-frame clones only and misses some. The sample includes about 300,000 clones, over 75% of them seen just once. The sequencing input was PBMCs or T cells enriched from blood (not recorded which). The receptors were sampled from a man aged 25-45 years who had recovered from COVID-19. CDR3s include the opening cysteine and the closing phenylalanine or tryptophan. A D gene is named only where the DNA matches it firmly. Clone size is shown for a subset of rows, as once, few, many or a class of expanded clone.

d_gene	v_gene	j_gene	abundance	CDR3nt	CDR3aa
-	TRBV9	TRBJ1-2	-	TGTGCCAGCAGCGTAGGATTACAGGGCTATGGCTACACCTTC	CASSVGLQGYGYTF
-	TRBV10-3	TRBJ1-3	-	TGTGCCATCAGTGACGAAGGGGGCTCTGGAAACACCATATATTTT	CAISDEGGSGNTIYF
-	TRBV2	TRBJ2-3	-	TGTGCCAGCAGTGAATTACAGACCGGCAGGCCAGATACGCAGTATTTT	CASSELQTGRPDTQYF
-	TRBV18	TRBJ1-3	few	TGTGCCAGCTCACCAAGCGGAGAGGGAAACACCATATATTTT	CASSPSGEGNTIYF
-	TRBV6-2/TRBV6-3	TRBJ1-4	-	TGTGCCAGCAGTTACTCCTCAGGTGGTAATGAAAAACTGTTTTTT	CASSYSSGGNEKLFF
-	TRBV19	TRBJ1-5	few	TGTGCCAGTAGTATTTTGACTCCTAATCAGCCCCAGCATTTT	CASSILTPNQPQHF
-	TRBV27	TRBJ1-1	once	TGTGCCAGCAGTTCCGCTATGAACACTGAAGCTTTCTTT	CASSSAMNTEAFF
-	TRBV10-3	TRBJ1-1	-	TGTGCCATCAGTGAGGCCAGGGGAGACACTGAAGCTTTCTTT	CAISEARGDTEAFF
-	TRBV11-2	TRBJ1-6	-	TGTGCCAGCAGCTTAGAATCGTCGGGGAACAATTCACCCCTCCACTTT	CASSLESSGNNSPLHF
TRBD1	TRBV12-3/TRBV12-4	TRBJ1-2	-	TGTGCCAGCAGTTTAACACAGGGGTCTGGCTACACCTTC	CASSLTQGSGYTF
TRBD1	TRBV10-3	TRBJ2-5	-	TGTGCCATCAGTGAGTCGGGACAGGGGGCAAAAGAGACCCAGTACTTC	CAISESGQGAKETQYF
-	TRBV4-1	TRBJ1-1	-	TGCGCCAGCAGCCAAACAGGCAATGGGGTGAACACTGAAGCTTTCTTT	CASSQTGNGVNTEAFF
-	TRBV11-2	TRBJ2-3	once	TGTGCCAGCAGCCCTCGGACTAACGCACTCACAGATACGCAGTATTTT	CASSPRTNALTDTQYF
-	TRBV27	TRBJ2-7	once	TGTGCCAGCAGTTTGTTCCAGGGAGGTTACGAGCAGTACTTC	CASSLFQGGYEQYF